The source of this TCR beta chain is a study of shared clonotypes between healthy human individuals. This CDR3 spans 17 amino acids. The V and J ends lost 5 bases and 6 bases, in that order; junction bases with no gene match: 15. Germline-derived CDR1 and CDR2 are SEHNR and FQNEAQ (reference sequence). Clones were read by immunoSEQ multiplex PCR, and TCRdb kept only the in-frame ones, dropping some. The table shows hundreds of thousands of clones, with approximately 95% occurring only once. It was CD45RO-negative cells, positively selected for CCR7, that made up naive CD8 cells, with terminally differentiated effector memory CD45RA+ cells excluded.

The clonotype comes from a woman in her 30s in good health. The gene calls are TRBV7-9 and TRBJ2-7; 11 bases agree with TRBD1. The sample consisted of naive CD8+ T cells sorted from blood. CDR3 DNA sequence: TGTGCCAGCAGCGGGGGACGGACGGACAGGGGGCGAGGCGAGCAGTACTTC. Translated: CASSGGRTDRGRGEQYF.